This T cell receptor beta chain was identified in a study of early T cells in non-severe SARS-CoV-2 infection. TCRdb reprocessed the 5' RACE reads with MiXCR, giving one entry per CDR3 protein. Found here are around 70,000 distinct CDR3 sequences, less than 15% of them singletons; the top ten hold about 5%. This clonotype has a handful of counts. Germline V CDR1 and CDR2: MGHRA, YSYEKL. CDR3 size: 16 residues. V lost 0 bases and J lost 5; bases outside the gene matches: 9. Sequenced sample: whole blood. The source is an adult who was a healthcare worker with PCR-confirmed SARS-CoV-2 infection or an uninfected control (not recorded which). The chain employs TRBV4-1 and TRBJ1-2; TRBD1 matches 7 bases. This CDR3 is CASSQDRGRGEYGYTF. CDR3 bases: TGCGCCAGCAGCCAAGATCGAGGCAGGGGGGAATATGGCTACACCTTC.